The T cell receptor beta chain under discussion was sequenced for a study of identical twins. Study-wide points: In beta out-of-frame sequences, the excess sharing between twins was weaker. Insertions were fewer in abundant cord blood beta clonotypes, whereas memory repertoires showed none of this pattern. Models, which agreed with sharing between unrelated individuals, nonetheless underestimated the out-of-frame TCR alpha sharing seen in monozygotic twins.

Template switching added a universal primer site, and cDNA bore unique molecular identifiers. TCRdb re-analysed the 5' RACE reads in MiXCR, keeping a single row per CDR3 protein. Among approximately 630,000 distinct CDR3 sequences listed, about 7% were seen once. Comment on this clonotype: Its antigen remains unidentified.

V was shortened by 4 bases and J by 0 bases, with 16 bases between the two germline ends. The CDR3 sequence is 16 residues long. Germline-derived CDR1 and CDR2 are SGHVS and FQNEAQ. A further study also used this sample, focusing on yellow fever vaccine responses in identical twins.

The TCR was taken from a young woman in good health. Sequenced sample: PBMCs. The chain couples TRBV7-8 to TRBJ2-7; D possibly uses TRBD1 or TRBD2 (5 bases each). CDR3 DNA sequence: TGTGCCAGCAGCTCCTTCCCGGGACCTTACTCCTACGAGCAGTACTTC. Translation: CASSSFPGPYSYEQYF.